This TCR beta chain was documented in a study of T cells in localized non-small cell lung cancer. Study results and caveats: The greatest T cell clonality was found in uninvolved adjacent lung (higher than in tumor).

In the case of this clone: Its antigen is unknown.

The CDR3 contains 15 residues. Germline lookup yields CDR1 SGHTA and CDR2 FQGTGA. Deletions cut 1 base from V and 1 base from J, with 7 bases between. Sequencing was performed with immunoSEQ multiplex PCR; in TCRdb, only in-frame clones are kept and a portion is missing. The sample lists 26,000 or so clones; 88% were seen once. This receptor was identified in a female donor over 55 with stage II squamous cell lung carcinoma. V is TRBV7-3 and J is TRBJ2-2, with no clear D. This specimen consisted of peripheral blood, obtained before any cancer treatment. In DNA form, the CDR3 reads TGTGCCAGCAGCTTAAAGGGCGGGAACACCGGGGAGCTGTTTTTT. Translation: CASSLKGGNTGELFF.